Included here is one T cell receptor (beta chain) sequence, with context. The entry originates in a study of radiation and T cells in renal cell carcinoma. At the level of the study: Nephrectomy followed 15 Gy stereotactic body radiation by 4 weeks.

The CDR3 covers 15 residues. V shed 0 bases and J shed 4 bases, with 13 bases lying between them. Germline CDR1 is GTSNPN and CDR2 is SVGIG (reference sequence). Time point denoted: baseline pretreatment blood. Treatment meaning: 15 Gy SBRT to primary tumor, nephrectomy 4 weeks later. The tumor was a clear cell renal cell carcinoma. TCRdb's table, derived via immunoSEQ multiplex PCR, lists solely in-frame clones and lacks some. The sample holds about 61,000 clones, around 78% seen once. The sequences come from blood, collected from a patient whose treatment included radiotherapy and nephrectomy. The chain joins TRBV30 to TRBJ2-1, with D perhaps TRBD1 or TRBD2 (6 bases each). This receptor was taken from a man between 60 and 75 years old with renal cell carcinoma. CDR3 nucleotide sequence: TGTGCCTGGAGTGTCGGTACAGGGACTTACAATGAGCAGTTCTTC. Its translation: CAWSVGTGTYNEQFF.